These T cell receptor beta chains were read from a single sample in a study of blood T cell repertoires in COVID-19. Clones were read by immunoSEQ multiplex PCR, and TCRdb kept only the in-frame ones, dropping some. The sample lists around 160,000 clones, approximately 80% occurring once. Sample: PBMCs or T cells enriched from blood (not recorded which). Receptors were obtained from an older woman who had recovered from COVID-19. Each CDR3 is given with its conserved first and last residue. A D gene is named only where the DNA matches it firmly. Size values are once, few and many counts, or a class for expanded clones, and some rows have none.

d_call	clone_size	j_call	v_call	cdr3_aa	cdr3_nt
-	-	TRBJ2-7	TRBV27	CASGRAGAYEQYF	TGTGCCAGCGGCAGGGCAGGAGCCTACGAGCAGTACTTC
-	-	TRBJ1-1	TRBV7-9	CASSSRGSIEAFF	TGTGCCAGCAGCTCCAGGGGTTCAATTGAAGCTTTCTTT
TRBD1	-	TRBJ1-1	TRBV4-1	CASSQVAGTGGKAEAFF	TGCGCCAGCAGCCAAGTCGCCGGGACAGGGGGTAAGGCTGAAGCTTTCTTT
TRBD1	-	TRBJ2-7	TRBV7-9	CASSPPALGQGYEQYF	TGTGCCAGCAGCCCCCCAGCCCTCGGACAGGGGTACGAGCAGTACTTC
-	few	TRBJ2-1	TRBV6-6	CAGTSLDEQFF	TGTGCTGGGACTTCTTTGGATGAGCAGTTCTTC
-	once	TRBJ2-1	TRBV5-1	CASSLSFGGGEQFF	TGCGCCAGCAGCTTGTCGTTTGGGGGCGGTGAACAGTTCTTC
TRBD2	-	TRBJ2-7	TRBV5-4	CASSSGLDPYEQYF	TGTGCCAGCAGCTCGGGACTAGATCCCTACGAGCAGTACTTC
-	-	TRBJ2-2	TRBV19	CASSRPDFYTGELFF	TGTGCCAGTAGTCGACCTGACTTCTACACCGGGGAGCTGTTTTTT
TRBD1	-	TRBJ1-6	TRBV11-2	CASSLATGGTPLHF	TGTGCCAGCAGCTTGGCCACAGGGGGGACACCCCTCCACTTT
TRBD1	-	TRBJ1-1	TRBV19	CASTLRQGANTEAFF	TGTGCCAGTACCCTAAGACAGGGCGCGAACACTGAAGCTTTCTTT
TRBD1	-	TRBJ2-1	TRBV12-3/TRBV12-4	CASSTTTGNEQFF	TGTGCCAGCAGCACGACGACAGGGAATGAGCAGTTCTTC
TRBD1	few	TRBJ2-2	TRBV12-5	CASQQGVLDTGELFF	TGTGCTAGTCAACAGGGGGTCTTGGACACCGGGGAGCTGTTTTTT
-	-	TRBJ1-2	TRBV5-1	CASSLGGGNYGYTF	TGCGCCAGCAGCTTGGGAGGAGGAAACTATGGCTACACCTTC
-	-	TRBJ2-1	TRBV1	CTSSQPLAREQFF	TGCACCAGCAGCCAACCTCTAGCTCGTGAGCAGTTCTTC
TRBD1	many	TRBJ1-1	TRBV7-9	CASSENRGMNTEAFF	TGTGCCAGCAGCGAGAACAGGGGTATGAACACTGAAGCTTTCTTT
TRBD2	-	TRBJ2-2	TRBV3-1/TRBV3-2	CASSLGLAGDRWTGELFF	TGTGCCAGCAGCTTAGGACTAGCGGGAGATCGGTGGACCGGGGAGCTGTTTTTT
TRBD2	medium-sized	TRBJ2-7	TRBV27	CASSLFLAGGYEQYF	TGTGCCAGCAGTTTATTTCTAGCGGGAGGCTACGAGCAGTACTTC
-	-	TRBJ2-6	TRBV29-1	CSVDRITGGANVLTF	TGCAGCGTTGACAGGATTACTGGTGGGGCCAACGTCCTGACTTTC
-	once	TRBJ2-1	TRBV7-8	CASSPPDGGYNEQFF	TGTGCCAGCAGCCCTCCCGACGGGGGCTACAATGAGCAGTTCTTC
-	-	TRBJ2-5	TRBV6-1	CASSEHSQETQYF	TGTGCCAGCAGTGAACACAGCCAAGAGACCCAGTACTTC
-	few	TRBJ1-1	TRBV2	CASKIQGVFTEAFF	TGTGCCAGCAAGATACAGGGAGTTTTTACTGAAGCTTTCTTT
-	-	TRBJ1-1	TRBV27	CASVGRLNTEAFF	TGTGCCAGCGTCGGGAGGTTGAACACTGAAGCTTTCTTT
TRBD1	-	TRBJ1-1	TRBV7-6	CASSQGQGQGTEAFF	TGTGCCAGCAGCCAAGGACAGGGTCAGGGCACTGAAGCTTTCTTT
TRBD2	-	TRBJ2-7	TRBV10-3	CAISEGTSGRAGYEQYF	TGTGCCATCAGTGAAGGGACTAGCGGGAGGGCTGGCTACGAGCAGTACTTC
-	-	TRBJ1-1	TRBV6-5	CASSYEPGNTEAFF	TGTGCCAGCAGTTACGAGCCGGGTAACACTGAAGCTTTCTTT
TRBD2	-	TRBJ2-1	TRBV5-1	CASSPGLASYNEQFF	TGCGCCAGCAGCCCGGGACTAGCTTCCTACAATGAGCAGTTCTTC
-	-	TRBJ1-1	TRBV6-5	CASRTQVNTEAFF	TGTGCCAGCAGAACACAGGTAAACACTGAAGCTTTCTTT
-	-	TRBJ2-6	TRBV5-1	CASSSEGAPGANVLTF	TGCGCCAGCAGCTCGGAAGGGGCCCCTGGGGCCAACGTCCTGACTTTC
-	-	TRBJ2-1	TRBV7-6	CASSLGPDRNNEQFF	TGTGCCAGCAGCTTAGGTCCCGACAGAAACAATGAGCAGTTCTTC
-	-	TRBJ1-1	TRBV12-3/TRBV12-4	CASSPRRQEAFF	TGTGCCAGCAGTCCCCGGCGACAGGAAGCTTTCTTT
-	-	TRBJ1-1	TRBV3-1/TRBV3-2	CASSRGGGTEAFF	TGTGCCAGCAGCCGTGGGGGGGGCACTGAAGCTTTCTTT
-	-	TRBJ1-1	TRBV6-5	CASGGRQLNTEAFF	TGTGCCAGCGGGGGGAGACAGCTGAACACTGAAGCTTTCTTT
TRBD1	-	TRBJ1-1	TRBV28	CASSLNRGLGTEAFF	TGTGCCAGCAGTCTCAACAGGGGGCTGGGAACTGAAGCTTTCTTT
-	-	TRBJ2-7	TRBV7-6	CASSLRLGPTYEQYF	TGTGCCAGCAGCTTACGTTTGGGGCCCACCTACGAGCAGTACTTC
TRBD1	-	TRBJ1-1	TRBV10-3	CATTGGTNTEAFF	TGTGCCACGACAGGGGGTACGAACACTGAAGCTTTCTTT
TRBD1	once	TRBJ1-2	TRBV10-2	CASTESGQGAYGYTF	TGCGCCAGCACCGAGAGTGGACAGGGGGCATATGGCTACACCTTC
-	once	TRBJ2-1	TRBV5-1	CASSGGFLGFGSYNEQFF	TGCGCCAGCAGTGGGGGCTTTTTGGGATTTGGTTCCTACAATGAGCAGTTCTTC
TRBD1	-	TRBJ1-1	TRBV5-1	CASSSNPTGQNTEAFF	TGCGCCAGCAGCTCAAACCCGACAGGGCAGAACACTGAAGCTTTCTTT
TRBD2	-	TRBJ2-1	TRBV27	CASSLTGLVGNEQFF	TGTGCCAGCAGCCTTACCGGACTAGTGGGCAATGAGCAGTTCTTC
TRBD2	-	TRBJ2-1	TRBV7-9	CASSFPGLAGANEQFF	TGTGCCAGCAGCTTTCCGGGGCTAGCGGGAGCCAATGAGCAGTTCTTC
TRBD1	-	TRBJ2-7	TRBV5-4	CASSQTGVGGEQYF	TGTGCCAGCAGCCAAACAGGGGTTGGCGGCGAGCAGTACTTC
-	-	TRBJ1-4	TRBV2	CASSLQGINEKLFF	TGTGCCAGCAGTTTACAGGGAATAAATGAAAAACTGTTTTTT
-	-	TRBJ1-4	TRBV19	CASSTGGAGNEKLFF	TGTGCCAGTAGTACTGGAGGGGCGGGGAATGAAAAACTGTTTTTT